This T cell receptor beta chain was sequenced for a study of blood T cells in healthy people across ages. Study outcomes and limitations: TCR beta diversity was tightly associated with the proportion of naive T cells. Per million T cells, the diversity of TCR beta decreased roughly linearly as age advanced.

This clonotype turned up a few times. What it binds is not known. Each of the donors had around 9 milliliters of peripheral blood drawn into EDTA-treated Vacutainer tubes. Each sample provided at least 6 micrograms of extracted total RNA. For the second PCR, which ran for roughly 7 to 11 cycles, a sample-barcoded 5' primer and a J-beta primer mix were used. A single record per CDR3 protein comes from TCRdb applying MiXCR to the 5' RACE reads. This sample yields 850,000 to 1,300,000 distinct CDR3 sequences, of which over 35% are seen a single time; under 20% belongs to the top ten. Germline values: CDR1 SNHLY, CDR2 FYNNEI. After removal of 6 bases from V and 9 bases from J, the junction contained 14 bases not matched to a gene. The CDR3 consists of 16 residues.

The source material was blood. V is TRBV2 and J is TRBJ2-1; 10 nucleotides agree with TRBD2. The clonotype comes from a woman aged 55-70 years in good health. CDR3 region: CASRPPASGSSGEQFF. The CDR3 DNA sequence: TGTGCCAGCAGGCCCCCGGCTAGCGGGAGTTCCGGTGAGCAGTTCTTC.